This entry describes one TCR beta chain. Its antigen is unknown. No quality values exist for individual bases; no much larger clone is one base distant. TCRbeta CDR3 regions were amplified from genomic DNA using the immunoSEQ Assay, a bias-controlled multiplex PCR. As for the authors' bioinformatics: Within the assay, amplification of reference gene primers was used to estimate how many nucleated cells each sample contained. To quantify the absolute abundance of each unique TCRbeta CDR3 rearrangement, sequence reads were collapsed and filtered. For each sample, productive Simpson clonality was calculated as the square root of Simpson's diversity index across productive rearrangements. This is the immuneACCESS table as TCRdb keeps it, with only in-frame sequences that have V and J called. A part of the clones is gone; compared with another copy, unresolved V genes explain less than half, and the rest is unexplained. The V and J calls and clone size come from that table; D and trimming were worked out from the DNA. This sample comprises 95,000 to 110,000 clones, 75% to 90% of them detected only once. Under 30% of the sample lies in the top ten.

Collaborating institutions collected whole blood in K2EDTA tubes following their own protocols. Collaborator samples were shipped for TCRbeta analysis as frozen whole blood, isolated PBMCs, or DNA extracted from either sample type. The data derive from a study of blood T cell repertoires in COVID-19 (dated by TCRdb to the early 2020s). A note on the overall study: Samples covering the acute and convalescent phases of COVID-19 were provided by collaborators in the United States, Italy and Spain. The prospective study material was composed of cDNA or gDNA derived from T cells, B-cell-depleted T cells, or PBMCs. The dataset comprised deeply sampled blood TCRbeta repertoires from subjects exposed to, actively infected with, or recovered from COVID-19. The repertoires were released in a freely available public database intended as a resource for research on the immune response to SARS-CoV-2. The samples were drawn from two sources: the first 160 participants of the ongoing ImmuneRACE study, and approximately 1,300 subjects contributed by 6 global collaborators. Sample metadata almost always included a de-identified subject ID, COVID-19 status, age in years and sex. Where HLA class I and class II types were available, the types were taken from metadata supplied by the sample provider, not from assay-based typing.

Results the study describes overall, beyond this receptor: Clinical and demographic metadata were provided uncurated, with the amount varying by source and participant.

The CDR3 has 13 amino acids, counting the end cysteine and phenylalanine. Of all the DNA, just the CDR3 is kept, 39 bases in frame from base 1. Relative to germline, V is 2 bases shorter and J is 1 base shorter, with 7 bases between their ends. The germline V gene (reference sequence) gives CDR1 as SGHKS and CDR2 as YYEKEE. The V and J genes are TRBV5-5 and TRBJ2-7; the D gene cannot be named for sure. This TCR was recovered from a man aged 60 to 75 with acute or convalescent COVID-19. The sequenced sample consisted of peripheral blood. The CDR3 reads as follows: CASSFEASYEQYF. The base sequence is TGTGCCAGCAGCTTCGAGGCGTCCTACGAGCAGTACTTC.